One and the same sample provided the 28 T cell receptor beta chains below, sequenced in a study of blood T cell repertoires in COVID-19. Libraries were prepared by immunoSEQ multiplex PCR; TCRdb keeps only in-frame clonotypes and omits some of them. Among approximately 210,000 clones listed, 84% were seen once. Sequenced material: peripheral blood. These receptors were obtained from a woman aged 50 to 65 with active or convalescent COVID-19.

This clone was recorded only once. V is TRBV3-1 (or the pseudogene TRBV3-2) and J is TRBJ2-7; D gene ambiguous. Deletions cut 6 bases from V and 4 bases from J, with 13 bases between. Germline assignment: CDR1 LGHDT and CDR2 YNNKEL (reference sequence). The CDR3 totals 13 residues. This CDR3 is CASSPRVGYEQYF. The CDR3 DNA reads TGTGCCAGCAGTCCACGGGTTGGGTACGAGCAGTACTTC.

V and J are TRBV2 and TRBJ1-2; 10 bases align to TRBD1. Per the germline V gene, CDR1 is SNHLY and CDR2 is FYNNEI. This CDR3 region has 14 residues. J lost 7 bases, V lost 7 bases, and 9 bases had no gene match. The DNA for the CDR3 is TGTGCCAGCATTGTGGACAGGGGGTCGGGTGGCTACACCTTC. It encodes CASIVDRGSGGYTF.

In DNA form, the CDR3 reads TGTGCCAGTAGTATGACACGGAACACTGAAGCTTTCTTT. Its protein is CASSMTRNTEAFF. The chain is built from TRBV19 and TRBJ1-1; D is unclear. CDR1 LNHDA and CDR2 SQIVND come from the germline V gene (reference sequence). V gave up 3 bases and J gave up 1 base, with 6 bases separating them. The CDR3 is 13 residues long.

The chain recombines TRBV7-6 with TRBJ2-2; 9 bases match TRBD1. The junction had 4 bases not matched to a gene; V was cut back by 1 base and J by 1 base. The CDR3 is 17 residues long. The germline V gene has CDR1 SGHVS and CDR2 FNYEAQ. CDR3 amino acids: CASSLVMGQGNTGELFF. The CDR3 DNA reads TGTGCCAGCAGCTTAGTAATGGGACAGGGGAACACCGGGGAGCTGTTTTTT.

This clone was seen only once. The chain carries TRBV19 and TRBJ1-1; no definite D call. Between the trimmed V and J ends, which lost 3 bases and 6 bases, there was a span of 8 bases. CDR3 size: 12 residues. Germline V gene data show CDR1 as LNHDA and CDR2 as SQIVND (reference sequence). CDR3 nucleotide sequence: TGTGCCAGTAGTATCGGGGTTGCTGAAGCTTTCTTT. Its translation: CASSIGVAEAFF.

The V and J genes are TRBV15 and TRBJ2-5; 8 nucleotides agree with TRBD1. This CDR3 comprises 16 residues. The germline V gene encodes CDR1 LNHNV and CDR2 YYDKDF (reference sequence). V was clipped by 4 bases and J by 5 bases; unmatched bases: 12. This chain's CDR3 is CATSTRRQGRVETQYF. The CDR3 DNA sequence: TGTGCCACCAGCACACGGAGACAGGGGCGAGTCGAGACCCAGTACTTC.

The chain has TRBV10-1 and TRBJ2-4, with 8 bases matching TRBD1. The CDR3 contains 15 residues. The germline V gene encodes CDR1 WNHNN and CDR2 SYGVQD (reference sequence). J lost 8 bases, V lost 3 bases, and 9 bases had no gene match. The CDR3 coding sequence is TGCGCCAGCAGTGATTCCTACGGACAGGGTGACATTCAGTACTTC. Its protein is CASSDSYGQGDIQYF.

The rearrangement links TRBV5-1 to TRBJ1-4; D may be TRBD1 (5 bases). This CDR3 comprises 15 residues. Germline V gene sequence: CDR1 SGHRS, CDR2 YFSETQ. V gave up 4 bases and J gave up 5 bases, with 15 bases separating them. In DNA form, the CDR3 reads TGCGCCAGCAGCCTGGGGCCGGGGGTAAATGAAAAACTGTTTTTT. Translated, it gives CASSLGPGVNEKLFF.

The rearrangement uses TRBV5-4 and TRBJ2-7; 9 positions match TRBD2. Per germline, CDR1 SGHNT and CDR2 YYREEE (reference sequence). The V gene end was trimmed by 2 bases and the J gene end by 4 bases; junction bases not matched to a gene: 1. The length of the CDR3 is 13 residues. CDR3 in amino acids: CASSFSGRYEQYF. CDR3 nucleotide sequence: TGTGCCAGCAGCTTTAGCGGGAGATACGAGCAGTACTTC.

The CDR3 DNA is TGTGCCAGCAAAGTGGGGACAAGCACAGATACGCAGTATTTT. Encoded protein: CASKVGTSTDTQYF. This chain joins TRBV2 and TRBJ2-3; D might be TRBD1 (6 bases). Germline assignment: CDR1 SNHLY and CDR2 FYNNEI. The CDR3 totals 14 residues. The ends were cut back, 7 bases at V and 0 bases at J, with 11 bases in the middle. Full variable domain (missing parts from reference TRBV2 and TRBJ2-3): EPEVTQTPSHQVTQMGQEVILRCVPISNHLYFYWYRQILGQKVEFLVSFYNNEISEKSEIFDDQFSVERPDGSNFTLKIRSTKLEDSAMYFCASKVGTSTDTQYFGPGTRLTVL.

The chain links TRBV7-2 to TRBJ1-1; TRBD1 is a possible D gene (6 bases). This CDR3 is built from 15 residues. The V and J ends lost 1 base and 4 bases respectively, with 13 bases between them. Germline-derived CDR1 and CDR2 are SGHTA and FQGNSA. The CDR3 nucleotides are TGTGCCAGCAGCTTAGTGGTAGGGGGTAGCACTGAAGCTTTCTTT. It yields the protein CASSLVVGGSTEAFF.

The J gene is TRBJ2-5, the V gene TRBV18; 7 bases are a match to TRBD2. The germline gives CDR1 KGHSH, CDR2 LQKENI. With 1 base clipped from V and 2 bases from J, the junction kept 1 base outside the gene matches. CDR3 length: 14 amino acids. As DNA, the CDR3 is TGTGCCAGCTCACCACGGACTAGACAAGAGACCCAGTACTTC. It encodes CASSPRTRQETQYF.

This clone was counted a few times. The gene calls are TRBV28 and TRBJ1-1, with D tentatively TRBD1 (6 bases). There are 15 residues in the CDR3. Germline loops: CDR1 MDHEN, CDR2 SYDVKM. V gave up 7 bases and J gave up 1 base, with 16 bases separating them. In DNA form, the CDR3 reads TGTGCCAGCACCCTGGGGGGGCAGACGAACACTGAAGCTTTCTTT. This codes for CASTLGGQTNTEAFF.

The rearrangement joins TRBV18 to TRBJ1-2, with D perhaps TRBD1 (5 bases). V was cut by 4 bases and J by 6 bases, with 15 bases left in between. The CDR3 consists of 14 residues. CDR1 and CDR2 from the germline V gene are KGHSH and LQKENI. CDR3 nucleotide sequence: TGTGCCAGCTCACGGGCGGAGGGGATGGATGGCTACACCTTC. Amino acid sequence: CASSRAEGMDGYTF.

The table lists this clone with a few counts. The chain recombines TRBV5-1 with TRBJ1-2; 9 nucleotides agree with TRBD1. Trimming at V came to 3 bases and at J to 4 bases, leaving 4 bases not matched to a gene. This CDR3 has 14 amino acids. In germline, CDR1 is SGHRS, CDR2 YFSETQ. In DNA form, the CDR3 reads TGCGCCAGCAGCTACACAGGGGGCGCCTATGGCTACACCTTC. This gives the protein CASSYTGGAYGYTF.

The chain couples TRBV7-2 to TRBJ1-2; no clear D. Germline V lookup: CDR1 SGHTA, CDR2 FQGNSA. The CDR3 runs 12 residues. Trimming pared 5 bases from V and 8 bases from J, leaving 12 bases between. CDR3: CASSPSSRGYTF. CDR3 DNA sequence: TGTGCCAGCAGCCCGTCTTCGCGAGGCTACACCTTC.

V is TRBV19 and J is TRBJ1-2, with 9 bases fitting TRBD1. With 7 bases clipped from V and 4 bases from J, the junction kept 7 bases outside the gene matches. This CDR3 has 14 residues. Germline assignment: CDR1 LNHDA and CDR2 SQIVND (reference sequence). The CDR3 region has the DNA TGTGCCAGTATCCAGACAGGGGGGAGCTATGGCTACACCTTC. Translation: CASIQTGGSYGYTF.

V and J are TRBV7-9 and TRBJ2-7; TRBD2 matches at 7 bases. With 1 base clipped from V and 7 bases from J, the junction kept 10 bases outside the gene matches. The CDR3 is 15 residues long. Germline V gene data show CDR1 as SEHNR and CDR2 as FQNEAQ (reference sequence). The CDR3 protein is CASSLVGRDLGEQYF. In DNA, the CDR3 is TGTGCCAGCAGCTTAGTTGGGAGGGATTTAGGAGAGCAGTACTTC.

CDR3 protein: CASRGGLGLDEKLFF. In nucleotides, the CDR3 is TGTGCCAGCCGGGGAGGCTTGGGGTTAGATGAAAAACTGTTTTTT. The chain carries TRBV2 and TRBJ1-4; D is ambiguous. The CDR3 loop spans 15 amino acids. Trimming left V 8 bases short and J 6 bases short, with 19 bases between. Germline values: CDR1 SNHLY, CDR2 FYNNEI.

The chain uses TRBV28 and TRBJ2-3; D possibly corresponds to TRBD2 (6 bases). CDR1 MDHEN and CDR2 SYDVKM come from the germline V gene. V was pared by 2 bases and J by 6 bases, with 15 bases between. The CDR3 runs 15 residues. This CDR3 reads CASSLGGTLSDTQYF. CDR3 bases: TGTGCCAGCAGTTTAGGGGGGACCCTATCCGATACGCAGTATTTT.

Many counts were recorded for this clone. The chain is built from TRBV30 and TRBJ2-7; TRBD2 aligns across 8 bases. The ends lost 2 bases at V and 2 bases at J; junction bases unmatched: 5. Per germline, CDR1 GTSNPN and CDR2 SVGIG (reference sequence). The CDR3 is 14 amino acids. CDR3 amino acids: CAWSILAGPYEQYF. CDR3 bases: TGTGCCTGGAGTATCCTAGCGGGCCCCTACGAGCAGTACTTC.

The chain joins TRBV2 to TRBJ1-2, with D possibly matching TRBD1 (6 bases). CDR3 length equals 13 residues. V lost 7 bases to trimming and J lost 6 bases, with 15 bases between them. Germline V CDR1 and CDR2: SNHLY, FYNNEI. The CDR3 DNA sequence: TGTGCCAGCACCCTAACAGGGTCGGATGGCTACACCTTC. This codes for CASTLTGSDGYTF.

CDR3 sequence: CASRQPTGYNQPQHF. The CDR3 DNA sequence: TGTGCCAGTAGGCAACCGACAGGGTACAATCAGCCCCAGCATTTT. This chain links TRBV19 with TRBJ1-5; 7 bases match TRBD1. The CDR3 spans 15 residues. The V gene end was trimmed by 6 bases and the J gene end by 3 bases; junction bases not matched to a gene: 8. Germline CDR1 is LNHDA and CDR2 is SQIVND (reference sequence).

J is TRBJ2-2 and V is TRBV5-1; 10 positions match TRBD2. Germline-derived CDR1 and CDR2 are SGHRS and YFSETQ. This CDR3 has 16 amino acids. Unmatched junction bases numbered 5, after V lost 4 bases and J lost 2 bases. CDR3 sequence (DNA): TGCGCCAGCAGCCTAAGGACTAGCGGAAACACCGGGGAGCTGTTTTTT. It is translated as CASSLRTSGNTGELFF.

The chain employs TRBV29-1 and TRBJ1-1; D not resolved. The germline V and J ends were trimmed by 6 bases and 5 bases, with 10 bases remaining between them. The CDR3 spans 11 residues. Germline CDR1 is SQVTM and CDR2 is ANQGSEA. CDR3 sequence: CSVTSGTEAFF. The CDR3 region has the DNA TGCAGCGTCACCTCGGGGACTGAAGCTTTCTTT.

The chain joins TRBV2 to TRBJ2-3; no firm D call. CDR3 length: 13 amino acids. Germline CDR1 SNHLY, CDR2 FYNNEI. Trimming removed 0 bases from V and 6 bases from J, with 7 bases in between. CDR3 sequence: CASSEALGDTQYF. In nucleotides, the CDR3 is TGTGCCAGCAGTGAAGCGCTCGGGGATACGCAGTATTTT.

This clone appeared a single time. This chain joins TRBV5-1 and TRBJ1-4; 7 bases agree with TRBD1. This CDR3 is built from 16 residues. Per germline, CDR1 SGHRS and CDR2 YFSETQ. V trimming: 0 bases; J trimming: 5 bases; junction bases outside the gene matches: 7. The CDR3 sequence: CASSLGNRGSNEKLFF. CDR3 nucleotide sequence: TGCGCCAGCAGCTTGGGGAACAGGGGCTCCAATGAAAAACTGTTTTTT.

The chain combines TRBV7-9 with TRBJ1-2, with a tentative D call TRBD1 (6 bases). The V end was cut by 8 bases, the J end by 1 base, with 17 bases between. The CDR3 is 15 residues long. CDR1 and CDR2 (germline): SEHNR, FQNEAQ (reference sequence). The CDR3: CASAYRDQSNYGYTF. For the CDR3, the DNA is TGTGCCAGCGCTTACAGGGATCAGAGTAACTATGGCTACACCTTC. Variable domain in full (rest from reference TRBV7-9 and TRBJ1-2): DTGVSQNPRHKITKRGQNVTFRCDPISEHNRLYWYRQTLGQGPEFLTYFQNEAQLEKSRLLSDRFSAERPKGSFSTLEIQRTEQGDSAMYLCASAYRDQSNYGYTFGSGTRLTVV.